The rows below give T cell receptor beta chains drawn from one sample of a study of blood T cells in healthy people across ages. TCRdb re-called the 5' RACE reads through MiXCR, storing one row per CDR3 protein. The sample lists 550,000 to 650,000 distinct CDR3 sequences; roughly 30% were seen once. Sequences were obtained from blood. Source of these receptors: an elderly woman in good health. CDR3s include the opening cysteine and the closing phenylalanine or tryptophan. A D gene is named only where the DNA matches it firmly. Rows give clone size only sometimes, using once, few, many, or a class for an expanded clone.

j_call d_call clone_size v_call cdr3_nt cdr3_aa
TRBJ2-3 TRBD1 . TRBV12-3/TRBV12-4 TGTGCCAGCAGTTCAGGACAGGGGGCGGATGCGCAGTATTTT CASSSGQGADAQYF
TRBJ2-3 . . TRBV6-1 TGTGCCAGCAGTGGGGCGGAGGGGACAGATACGCAGTATTTT CASSGAEGTDTQYF
TRBJ1-5 TRBD1 many TRBV9 TGTGCCAGCAGCGGGACAGGGCTAAATCAGCCCCAGCATTTT CASSGTGLNQPQHF
TRBJ2-7 . many TRBV30 TGTGCCTGGAGTCTCCGGACTGCCCCGGAGCAGTACTTC CAWSLRTAPEQYF
TRBJ2-1 . . TRBV20-1 TGCAGTGCTAGTTCCACCTACAGTGAGCAGTTCTTC CSASSTYSEQFF
TRBJ2-5 TRBD2 . TRBV7-2 TGTGCCAGCGGCCTAGAGGTTGCGAGCGGGGGTTACAATGAGCAGTACTTC CASGLEVASGGYNEQYF
TRBJ2-5 . . TRBV30 TGTGCCTGGAGGGCTGAGGTTGTGGAGACCCAGTACTTC CAWRAEVVETQYF
TRBJ1-1 . few TRBV5-1 TGCGCCAGCAGCTTGGAGTTTCAGGGCGTGGGGACTGAAGCTTTCTTT CASSLEFQGVGTEAFF
TRBJ1-5 TRBD1 once TRBV27 TGTGCCAGCAGACCACTGGGACAGGGACTTTGTCTGGCCCAGCATTTT CASRPLGQGLCLAQHF
TRBJ1-2 . many TRBV18 TGTGCCAGCTCATCTAGAGGTGGCTACACCTTC CASSSRGGYTF
TRBJ1-6 . many TRBV7-2 TGTGCCAGCAGCTCCCTTTCGGTTTCACCCCTCCACTTT CASSSLSVSPLHF
TRBJ1-6 . . TRBV20-1 TGCAGTGCTAGGCAGACAGTTAATTCACCCCTCCACTTT CSARQTVNSPLHF
TRBJ2-3 . many TRBV9 TGTGCCAGCAGCCCTACTCAAGGGGCCCATAGCACAGATACGCAGTATTTT CASSPTQGAHSTDTQYF
TRBJ1-5 TRBD1 . TRBV20-1 TGCAGTGCCGACAGGGCGGGGCCGGGGAGCAATCGGCCCCAGCATTTT CSADRAGPGSNRPQHF
TRBJ2-5 TRBD1 . TRBV24-1 TGTGCCACCAGTGATCCGACGGGACAGAGTAAAGAGACCCAGTACTTC CATSDPTGQSKETQYF
TRBJ1-2 . many TRBV5-4 TGTGCCAGCAGCTCTATCGACCGTGGCTACACCTTC CASSSIDRGYTF
TRBJ2-2 . . TRBV7-6 TGTGCCAGCAGCTCCAATCGACGGACCGGGGAGCTGTTTTTT CASSSNRRTGELFF
TRBJ1-2 . . TRBV6-5 TGTGCCAGCAGTGTGGGGGGAGGGGGCTATGGCTACACCTTC CASSVGGGGYGYTF
TRBJ2-3 . many TRBV20-1 TGCAGTGCTAGAGCCCCAGATAGCACAGATACGCAGTATTTT CSARAPDSTDTQYF
TRBJ1-4 . . TRBV30 TGTGCCGGGAATGGAGGGGCTAATGAAAAACTGTTTTTT CAGNGGANEKLFF
TRBJ1-1 . . TRBV6-5 TGTGCCAGCAGCCTAGACAGAGGGGGTGATACTGAAGCTTTCTTT CASSLDRGGDTEAFF
TRBJ2-1 TRBD2 . TRBV6-4 TGTGCCAGCAGCGCGACTAGCGGGGGCACCTACAATGAGCAGTTCTTC CASSATSGGTYNEQFF
TRBJ1-2 TRBD1 many TRBV7-2 TGTGCCAGCAGCTCGACGGGACAGGGCGTCTATGGCTACACCTTC CASSSTGQGVYGYTF
TRBJ1-1 . . TRBV12-3/TRBV12-4 TGTGCCAGCAGTTTCGGGAGCACTGAAGCTTTCTTT CASSFGSTEAFF
TRBJ1-2 . many TRBV6-1 TGTGCCAGCAGCACCCCCTCTGGGCAGGGCAGCGACTATGGCTACACCTTC CASSTPSGQGSDYGYTF
TRBJ2-1 TRBD2 . TRBV5-1 TGCGCCGGCAGCTTGAGCGGGGGGCTTTACAATGAGCAGTTCTTC CAGSLSGGLYNEQFF
TRBJ1-5 . few TRBV28 TGTGCCTCCAAGTCGGGCGTTTATAGCAATCAGCCCCAGCATTTT CASKSGVYSNQPQHF
TRBJ2-2 . many TRBV12-3/TRBV12-4 TGTGCCAGCAGGGGTACACATTCCCCCACCGGGGAGCTGTTTTTT CASRGTHSPTGELFF
TRBJ1-2 . many TRBV15 TGTGCCACCAGCAGAGATGGATACAGGTCAGATGGCTACACCTTC CATSRDGYRSDGYTF
TRBJ1-5 . . TRBV21-1 TGTGCCAGCAGCAGGGGACAGGGTCTGGGCAATCAGCCCCAGCATTTT CASSRGQGLGNQPQHF
TRBJ1-2 . . TRBV10-3 TGTGCCGTCAGTGAAGGCTATGGCTACACCTTC CAVSEGYGYTF
TRBJ2-5 . few TRBV20-1 TGCAGTGCCGCATTTGCACGGGGTGTGGGAGAGACCCAGTACTTC CSAAFARGVGETQYF
TRBJ1-5 TRBD1 . TRBV28 TGTGCCAGCAGTTCAGCGACAGGGGGAGGCAATCAGCCCCGGCATTTT CASSSATGGGNQPRHF
TRBJ2-5 . many TRBV11-3 TGTGCCAGCAGCCGACCGGGACGCCAAGAGACCCAGTACTTC CASSRPGRQETQYF
TRBJ2-5 TRBD2 many TRBV7-6 TGTGCCAGCAGCCCACAAGCGGGGGGGCGCCAAGAGACCCAGTACTTC CASSPQAGGRQETQYF
TRBJ2-3 TRBD1 . TRBV6-5 TGTGCCAGCAGTTACTCCCCAGGGGGCGCGGGAGATACGCAGTATTTT CASSYSPGGAGDTQYF
TRBJ2-7 TRBD2 many TRBV19 TGTGCCAGTAGTCCGTCGGGGACTACCTACGAGCAGTACTTC CASSPSGTTYEQYF
TRBJ2-7 . once TRBV7-2 TGTGCCAGCAGCTCAGACAGGTACCCCTACGAGCAGTACTTC CASSSDRYPYEQYF
TRBJ2-4 TRBD1 many TRBV6-1 TGTGCCAGCAGTGAATTTCGGGGACAGGTCAACATTCAGTACTTC CASSEFRGQVNIQYF
TRBJ2-1 TRBD2 many TRBV7-3 TGTGCCAGCAGCTCAGCGGGGGGCGGGTACAATGAGCAGTTCTTC CASSSAGGGYNEQFF
TRBJ1-5 . . TRBV12-3/TRBV12-4 TGTGCCAGCAGAGTAGGAAGCAATCAGCCCCAGCATTTT CASRVGSNQPQHF
TRBJ1-3 . . TRBV7-2 TGTGCCAGCAGCTTAAACCCAGGCCTATCTGGAAACACCATATATTTT CASSLNPGLSGNTIYF
TRBJ2-2 TRBD2 few TRBV19 TGTGCCACTTCGACTAGCGGGGGTAGGGAGCTGTTTTTT CATSTSGGRELFF
TRBJ1-5 . few TRBV10-3 TGTGCCATCAGTGAGTCAGGGCTAGAGCAGCCCCAGCATTTT CAISESGLEQPQHF
TRBJ1-2 TRBD1 many TRBV10-3 TGTGCCGCAGGGGGAGCTAACTATGGCTACACCTTC CAAGGANYGYTF
TRBJ1-1 . . TRBV5-1 TGCGCCAGCAGCCCCTGTGAAGCTTTCTTT CASSPCEAFF
TRBJ2-3 . many TRBV2 TGTGCCAGCAGTGAAGGGGCGGGTACGCAGTATTTT CASSEGAGTQYF
TRBJ2-7 . . TRBV28 TGTGCCAGCAGCGGACGACAGATCACCTACGAGCAGTACTTC CASSGRQITYEQYF
TRBJ2-2 . few TRBV20-1 TGCAGTGCCAGGAGGACAGATGCGAACACCGGGGAGCTGTTTTTT CSARRTDANTGELFF
TRBJ1-2 . few TRBV28 TGTGCCAGCAGGACCTCAGGGGCCTATGGCTACACCTTC CASRTSGAYGYTF